This T cell receptor (beta chain) came from a study of T cells in Graves' hyperthyroidism and ophthalmopathy. Whole-study context: Before treatment of any kind, peripheral blood was taken at initial diagnosis.

CDR3 length equals 13 residues. CDR1 is DFQATT, CDR2 SNEGSKA, per germline (reference sequence). With V trimmed by 3 bases and J by 2 bases, 3 bases remained unmatched. It was RNA transcripts that yielded the amplified TCR beta CDR3 regions. The HTBI set primed first-round TCR CDR3 RT-PCR. TCRdb re-called the multiplex PCR reads through MiXCR, storing one row per CDR3 protein. This sample has about 380,000 distinct CDR3 sequences, with roughly 14% found just once. The receptor was derived from a woman in her twenties or thirties with Graves' ophthalmopathy. The V and J genes are TRBV20-1 and TRBJ2-7; 8 bases map to TRBD1. Sequencing was performed on blood. The CDR3 loop is CSASKQGAYEQYF. CDR3 DNA: TGCAGTGCTAGTAAACAGGGGGCCTACGAGCAGTACTTC.